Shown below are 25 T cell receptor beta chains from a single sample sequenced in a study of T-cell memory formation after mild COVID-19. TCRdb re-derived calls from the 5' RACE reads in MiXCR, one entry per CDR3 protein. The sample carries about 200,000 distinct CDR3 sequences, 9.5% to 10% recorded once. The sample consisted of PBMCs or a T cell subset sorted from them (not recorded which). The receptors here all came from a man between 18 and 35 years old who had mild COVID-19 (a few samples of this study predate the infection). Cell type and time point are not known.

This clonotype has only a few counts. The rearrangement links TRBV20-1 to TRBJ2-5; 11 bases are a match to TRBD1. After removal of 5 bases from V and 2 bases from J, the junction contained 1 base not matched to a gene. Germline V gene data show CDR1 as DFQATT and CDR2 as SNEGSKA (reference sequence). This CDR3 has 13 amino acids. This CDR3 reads CSAGDRGQETQYF. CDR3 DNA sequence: TGCAGTGCTGGGGACAGGGGGCAAGAGACCCAGTACTTC.

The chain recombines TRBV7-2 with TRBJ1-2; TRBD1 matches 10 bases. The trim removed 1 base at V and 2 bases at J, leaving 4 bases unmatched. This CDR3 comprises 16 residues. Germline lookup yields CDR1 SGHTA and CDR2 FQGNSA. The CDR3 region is CASSLVSGQGNYGYTF. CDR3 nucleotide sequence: TGTGCCAGCAGCTTAGTTTCGGGACAGGGGAACTATGGCTACACCTTC.

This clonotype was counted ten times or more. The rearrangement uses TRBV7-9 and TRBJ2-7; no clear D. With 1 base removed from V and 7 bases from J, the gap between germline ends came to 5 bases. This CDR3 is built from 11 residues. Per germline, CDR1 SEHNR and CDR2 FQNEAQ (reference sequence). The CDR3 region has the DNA TGTGCCAGCAGCTTAGTTCGTGAGCAGTACTTC. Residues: CASSLVREQYF.

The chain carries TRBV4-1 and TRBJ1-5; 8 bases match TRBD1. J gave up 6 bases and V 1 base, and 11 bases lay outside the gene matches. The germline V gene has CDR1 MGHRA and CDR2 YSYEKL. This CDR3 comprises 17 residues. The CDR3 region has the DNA TGCGCCAGCAGCCAAGGACCGCAGGGGGCGCGGGGTCAGCCCCAGCATTTT. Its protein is CASSQGPQGARGQPQHF.

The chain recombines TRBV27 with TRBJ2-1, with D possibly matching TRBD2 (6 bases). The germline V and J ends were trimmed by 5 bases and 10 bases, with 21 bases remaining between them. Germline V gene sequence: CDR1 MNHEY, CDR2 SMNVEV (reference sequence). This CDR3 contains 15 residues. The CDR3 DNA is TGTGCCAGCAGTCTGCGACAGACGGCGGGATGGGAGCAGTTCTTC. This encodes CASSLRQTAGWEQFF.

CDR3 sequence: CASSLEGSALHF. CDR3 DNA: TGTGCCAGCAGCCTAGAGGGCTCGGCCCTCCACTTT. V is TRBV12-3 or TRBV12-4 and J is TRBJ1-6, with D uncertain. V lost 6 bases to trimming and J lost 14 bases, with 14 bases between them. The CDR3 loop spans 12 amino acids.

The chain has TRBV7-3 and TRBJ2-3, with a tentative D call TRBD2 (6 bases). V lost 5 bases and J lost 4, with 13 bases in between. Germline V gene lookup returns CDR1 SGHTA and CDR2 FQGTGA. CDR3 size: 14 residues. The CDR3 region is CASSRVGGADTQYF. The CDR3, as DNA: TGTGCCAGCAGCCGGGTGGGAGGCGCAGATACGCAGTATTTT.

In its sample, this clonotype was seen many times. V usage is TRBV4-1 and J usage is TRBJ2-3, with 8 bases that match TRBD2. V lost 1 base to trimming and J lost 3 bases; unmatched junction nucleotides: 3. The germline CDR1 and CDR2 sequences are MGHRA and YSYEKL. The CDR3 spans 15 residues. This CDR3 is CASSQVGGGTDTQYF. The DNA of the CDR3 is TGCGCCAGCAGCCAAGTGGGCGGGGGGACAGATACGCAGTATTTT.

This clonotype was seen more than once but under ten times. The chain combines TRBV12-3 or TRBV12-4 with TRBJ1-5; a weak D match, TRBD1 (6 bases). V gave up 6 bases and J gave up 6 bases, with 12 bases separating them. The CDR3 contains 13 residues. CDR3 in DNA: TGTGCCAGCAGCCAAACAGGGTCTCAGCCCCAGCATTTT. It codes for CASSQTGSQPQHF.

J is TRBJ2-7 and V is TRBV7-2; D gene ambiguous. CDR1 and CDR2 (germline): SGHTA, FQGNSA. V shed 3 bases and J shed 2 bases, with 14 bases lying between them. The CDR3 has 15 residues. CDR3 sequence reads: CASSFSSHQTYEQYF. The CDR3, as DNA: TGTGCCAGCAGCTTCTCATCCCACCAAACCTACGAGCAGTACTTC.

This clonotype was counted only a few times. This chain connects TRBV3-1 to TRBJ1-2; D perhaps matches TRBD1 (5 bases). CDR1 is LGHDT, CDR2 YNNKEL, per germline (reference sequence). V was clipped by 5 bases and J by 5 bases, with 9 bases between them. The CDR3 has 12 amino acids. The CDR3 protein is CASSYQGYGYTF. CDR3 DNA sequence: TGTGCCAGCAGCTACCAGGGATATGGCTACACCTTC.

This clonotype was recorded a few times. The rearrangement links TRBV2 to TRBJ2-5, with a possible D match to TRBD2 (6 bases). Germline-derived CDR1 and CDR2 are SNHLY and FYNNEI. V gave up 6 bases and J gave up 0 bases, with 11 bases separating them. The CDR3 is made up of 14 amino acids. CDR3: CASSRGINQETQYF. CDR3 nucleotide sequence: TGTGCCAGCAGCCGGGGGATTAACCAAGAGACCCAGTACTTC.

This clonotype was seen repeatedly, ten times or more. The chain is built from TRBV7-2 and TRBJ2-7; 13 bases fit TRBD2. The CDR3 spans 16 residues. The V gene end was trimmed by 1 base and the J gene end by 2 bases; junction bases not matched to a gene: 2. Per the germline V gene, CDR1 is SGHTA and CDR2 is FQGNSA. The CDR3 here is CASSLEGTSGTYEQYF. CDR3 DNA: TGTGCCAGCAGCTTAGAGGGGACTAGCGGGACCTACGAGCAGTACTTC.

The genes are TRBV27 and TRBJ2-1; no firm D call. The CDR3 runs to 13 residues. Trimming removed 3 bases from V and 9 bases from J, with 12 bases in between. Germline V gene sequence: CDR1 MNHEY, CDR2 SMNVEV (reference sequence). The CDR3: CASSFPGYGEQFF. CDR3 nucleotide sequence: TGTGCCAGCAGTTTTCCTGGCTATGGTGAGCAGTTCTTC.

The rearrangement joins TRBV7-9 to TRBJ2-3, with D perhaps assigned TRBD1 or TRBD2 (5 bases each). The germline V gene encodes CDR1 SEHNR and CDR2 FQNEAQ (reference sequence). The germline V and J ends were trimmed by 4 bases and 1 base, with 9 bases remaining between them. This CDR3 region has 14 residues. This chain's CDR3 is CASSSRDGTDTQYF. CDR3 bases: TGTGCCAGCAGCTCCAGGGACGGCACAGATACGCAGTATTTT.

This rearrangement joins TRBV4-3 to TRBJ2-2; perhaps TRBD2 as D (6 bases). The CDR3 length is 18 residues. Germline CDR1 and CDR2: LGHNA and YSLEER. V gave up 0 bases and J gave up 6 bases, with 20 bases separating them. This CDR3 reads CASSQDWASAGGPGELFF. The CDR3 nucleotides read TGCGCCAGCAGCCAAGATTGGGCTAGCGCAGGAGGGCCCGGGGAGCTGTTTTTT.

CDR3 sequence (DNA): TGTGCCAGCAGCTTAGTGGGAGGGGGCCTCTATGGCTACACCTTC. As protein: CASSLVGGGLYGYTF. The chain is built from TRBV7-2 and TRBJ1-2; 7 nucleotides align to TRBD1. CDR1 and CDR2 (germline): SGHTA, FQGNSA. The CDR3 loop spans 15 amino acids. The ends lost 1 base at V and 4 bases at J; junction bases unmatched: 6.

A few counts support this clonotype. CDR3 in amino acids: CASSDTGRSRLKLFF. CDR3 nucleotides: TGTGCCAGCAGCGATACGGGACGGAGCCGTCTCAAACTGTTTTTT. The chain has TRBV6-5 and TRBJ1-4; a weak D match, TRBD1 (5 bases). V lost 6 bases to trimming and J lost 11 bases, with 22 bases between them. This CDR3 region has 15 residues. Germline V lookup: CDR1 MNHEY, CDR2 SVGAGI.

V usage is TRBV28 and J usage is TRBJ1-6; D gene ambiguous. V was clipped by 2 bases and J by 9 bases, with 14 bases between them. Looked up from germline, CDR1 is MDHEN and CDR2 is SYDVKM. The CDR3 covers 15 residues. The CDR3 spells CASSLRQVGSSPLHF. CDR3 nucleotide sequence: TGTGCCAGCAGTTTACGGCAGGTCGGTAGTTCACCCCTCCACTTT. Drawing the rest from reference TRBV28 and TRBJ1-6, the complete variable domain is DVKVTQSSRYLVKRTGEKVFLECVQDMDHENMFWYRQDPGLGLRLIYFSYDVKMKEKGDIPEGYSVSREKKERFSLILESASTNQTSMYLCASSLRQVGSSPLHFGNGTRLTVT.

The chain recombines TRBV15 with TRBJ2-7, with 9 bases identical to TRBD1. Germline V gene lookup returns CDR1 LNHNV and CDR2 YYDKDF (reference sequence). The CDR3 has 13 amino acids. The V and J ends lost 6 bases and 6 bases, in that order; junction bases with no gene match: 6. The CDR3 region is CATSSGTGPEQYF. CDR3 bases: TGTGCCACCAGTTCCGGGACAGGGCCCGAGCAGTACTTC.

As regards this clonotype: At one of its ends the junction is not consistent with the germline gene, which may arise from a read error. The chain's CDR3 is CASISSGGALGEQSF. The CDR3 DNA reads TGTGCCAGCATTTCCAGCGGGGGGGCCTTGGGTGAGCAGTCCTTC. This chain connects TRBV6-2 or TRBV6-3 to TRBJ2-1, with 10 bases matching TRBD2. Germline values: CDR1 MNHEY, CDR2 SVGEGT. CDR3 size: 15 residues.

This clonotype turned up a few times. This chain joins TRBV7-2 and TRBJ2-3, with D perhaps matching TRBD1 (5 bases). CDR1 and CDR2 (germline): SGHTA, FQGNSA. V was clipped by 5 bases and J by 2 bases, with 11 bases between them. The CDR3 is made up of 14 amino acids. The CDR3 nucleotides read TGTGCCAGCAGCCCCGAGGACACCACAGATACGCAGTATTTT. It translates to CASSPEDTTDTQYF.

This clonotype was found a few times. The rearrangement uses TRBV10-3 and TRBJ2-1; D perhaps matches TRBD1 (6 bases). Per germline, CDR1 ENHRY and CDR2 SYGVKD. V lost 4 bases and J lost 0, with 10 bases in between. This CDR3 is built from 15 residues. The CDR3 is CAISGRGSSYNEQFF. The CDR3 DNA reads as TGTGCCATCAGTGGTAGGGGGAGCTCCTACAATGAGCAGTTCTTC.

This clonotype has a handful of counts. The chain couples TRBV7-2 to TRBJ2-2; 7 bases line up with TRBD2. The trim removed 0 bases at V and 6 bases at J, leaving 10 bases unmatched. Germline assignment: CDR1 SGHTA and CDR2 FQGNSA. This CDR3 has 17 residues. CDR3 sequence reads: CASSLASLRDYAGELFF. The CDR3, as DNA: TGTGCCAGCAGCTTAGCCTCCCTCCGGGACTATGCCGGGGAGCTGTTTTTT.

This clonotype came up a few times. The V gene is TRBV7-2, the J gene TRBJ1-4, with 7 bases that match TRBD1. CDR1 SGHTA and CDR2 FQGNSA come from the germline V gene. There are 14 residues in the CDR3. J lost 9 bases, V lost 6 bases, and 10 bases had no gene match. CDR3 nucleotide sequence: TGTGCCAGCAGTTACAGGGGTTTGGACAAAAAACTGTTTTTT. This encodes CASSYRGLDKKLFF.